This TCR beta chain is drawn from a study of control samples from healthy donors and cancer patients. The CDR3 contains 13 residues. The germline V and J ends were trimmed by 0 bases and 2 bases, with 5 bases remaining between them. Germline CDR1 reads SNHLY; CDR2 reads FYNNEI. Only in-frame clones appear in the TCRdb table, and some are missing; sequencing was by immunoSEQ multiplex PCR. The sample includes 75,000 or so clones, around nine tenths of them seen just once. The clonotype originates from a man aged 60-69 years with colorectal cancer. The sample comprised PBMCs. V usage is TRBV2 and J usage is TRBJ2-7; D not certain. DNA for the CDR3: TGTGCCAGCAGTGAAGCGGGAACCTACGAGCAGTACTTC. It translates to CASSEAGTYEQYF.